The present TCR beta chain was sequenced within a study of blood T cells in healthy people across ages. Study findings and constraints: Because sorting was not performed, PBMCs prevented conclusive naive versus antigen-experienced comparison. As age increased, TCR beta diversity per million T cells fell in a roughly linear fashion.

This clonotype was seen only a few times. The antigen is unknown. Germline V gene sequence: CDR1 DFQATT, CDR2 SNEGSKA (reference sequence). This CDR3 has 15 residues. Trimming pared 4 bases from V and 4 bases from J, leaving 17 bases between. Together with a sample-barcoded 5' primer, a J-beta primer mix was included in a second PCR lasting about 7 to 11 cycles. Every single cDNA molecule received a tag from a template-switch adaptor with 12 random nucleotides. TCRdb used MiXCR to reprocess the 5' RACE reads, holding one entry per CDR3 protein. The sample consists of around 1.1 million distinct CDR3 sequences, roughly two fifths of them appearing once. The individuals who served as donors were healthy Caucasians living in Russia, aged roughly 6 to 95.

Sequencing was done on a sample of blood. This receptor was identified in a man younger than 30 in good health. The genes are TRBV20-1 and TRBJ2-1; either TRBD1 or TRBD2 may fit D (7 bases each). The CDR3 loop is CSATSGGGRYNEQFF. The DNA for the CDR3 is TGCAGTGCTACATCAGGGGGGGGACGATACAATGAGCAGTTCTTC.